The following is a T cell receptor beta chain sequence with its context. The data belong to a study of shared clonotypes between healthy human individuals. Among the donors, all were Caucasian adults who lived in Nashville, Tennessee. Trimming took off 4 bases at V and 2 bases at J, with 11 bases between the two ends. Germline CDR1 is SQVTM and CDR2 is ANQGSEA. The CDR3 is 13 amino acids. Several immunoSEQ plates received, in even portions, the genomic DNA of each subset. DNA input for the unsorted PBMC replicate PCRs was 250 to 350 ng, about 32,000 T cell genomes. Sequencing used immunoSEQ multiplex PCR; TCRdb keeps in-frame clones, though not all of them. The table lists about 490,000 clones, 79% of them singletons.

Sequenced material: PBMCs. This TCR was recovered from a woman aged 40 to 55 in good health. Some clones in this sample may be carry-over from other donors' samples. This chain joins TRBV29-1 and TRBJ2-5; tentatively, D is TRBD1 or TRBD2 (5 bases each). CDR3 DNA: TGCAGCGTTGGCCCGGGACCACAAGAGACCCAGTACTTC. It yields the protein CSVGPGPQETQYF.